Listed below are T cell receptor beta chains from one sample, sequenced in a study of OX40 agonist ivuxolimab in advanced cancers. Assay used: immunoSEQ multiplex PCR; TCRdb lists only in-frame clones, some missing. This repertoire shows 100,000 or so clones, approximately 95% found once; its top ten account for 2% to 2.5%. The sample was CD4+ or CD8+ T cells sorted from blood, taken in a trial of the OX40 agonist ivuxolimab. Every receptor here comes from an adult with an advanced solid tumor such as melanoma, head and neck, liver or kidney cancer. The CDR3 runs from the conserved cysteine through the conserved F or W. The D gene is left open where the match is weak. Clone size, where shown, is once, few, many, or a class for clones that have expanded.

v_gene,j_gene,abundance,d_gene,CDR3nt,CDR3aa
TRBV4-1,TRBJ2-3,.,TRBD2,TGCGCCAGCAGCAACGGGGCGGGAGTTAGTACGCAGTATTTT,CASSNGAGVSTQYF
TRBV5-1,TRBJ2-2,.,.,TGCGCCAGCAGCTTGAGTCCGGGAAAGAACACCGGGGAGCTGTTTTTT,CASSLSPGKNTGELFF
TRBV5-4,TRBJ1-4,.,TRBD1,TGTGCCAGCAGCTTGTTGTCGGACAGGGGGGGCGAAAAACTGTTTTTT,CASSLLSDRGGEKLFF
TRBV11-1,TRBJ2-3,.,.,TGTGCCAGCAGCTTAATAAGGGGAGATACGCAGTATTTT,CASSLIRGDTQYF
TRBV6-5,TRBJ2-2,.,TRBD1,TGTGCCAGCAGCCAGGGACAGGGTGACACCGGGGAGCTGTTTTTT,CASSQGQGDTGELFF
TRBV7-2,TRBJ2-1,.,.,TGTGCCAGCAGCTTTTTTGCGGAGTACAATGAGCAGTTCTTC,CASSFFAEYNEQFF
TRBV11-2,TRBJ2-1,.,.,TGTGCCAGCTTGGGTATCTCCTACAATGAGCAGTTCTTC,CASLGISYNEQFF
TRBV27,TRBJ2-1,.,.,TGTGCCAGCGCGGGACTCGATAATGAGCAGTTCTTC,CASAGLDNEQFF
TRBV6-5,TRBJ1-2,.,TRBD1,TGTGCCAGCAGCCCCATTGGACAGGGGACCTATGGCTACACCTTC,CASSPIGQGTYGYTF
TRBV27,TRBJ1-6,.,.,TGTGCCAGCACTATGACAGGTTCTAATTCACCCCTCCACTTT,CASTMTGSNSPLHF
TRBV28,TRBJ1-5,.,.,TGTGCCAGCAGCCCGTCCCCGAAGGAGTATCAGCCCCAGCATTTT,CASSPSPKEYQPQHF
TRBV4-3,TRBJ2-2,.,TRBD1,TGCGCCAGCAGCCAAGCGCAGGGGGCGCAGGCCGGGGAGCTGTTTTTT,CASSQAQGAQAGELFF
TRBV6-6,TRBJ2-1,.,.,TGTGCCAGCACTCCACAGGGAGGGGTGGATGAGCAGTTCTTC,CASTPQGGVDEQFF
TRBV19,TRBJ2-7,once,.,TGTGCCAGTAGTATAGGTGCCCCCTACGAGCAGTACTTC,CASSIGAPYEQYF
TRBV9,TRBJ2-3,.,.,TGTGCCAGCAGCGTAGACTCGGATACGCAGTATTTT,CASSVDSDTQYF
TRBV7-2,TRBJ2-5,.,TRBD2,TGTGCCAGCAGCCGAGGGACTAGCGGGCGGGAGACCCAGTACTTC,CASSRGTSGRETQYF
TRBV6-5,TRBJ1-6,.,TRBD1,TGTGCCAGCAGTTTATCGACAGGGGGCCATTCACCCCTCCACTTT,CASSLSTGGHSPLHF
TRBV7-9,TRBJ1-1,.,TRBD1,TGTGCCAGCAGCTTACTCACAGGGGCTGACACTGAAGCTTTCTTT,CASSLLTGADTEAFF
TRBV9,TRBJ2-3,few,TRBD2,TGTGCCAGCAGCGCAGTCCTAGCGGGGGGCACAGATACGCAGTATTTT,CASSAVLAGGTDTQYF
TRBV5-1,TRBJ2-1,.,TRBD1,TGCGCCAGCAGCTTGGGGACAGGGGGCTCCTACAATGAGCAGTTCTTC,CASSLGTGGSYNEQFF
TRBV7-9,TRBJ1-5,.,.,TGTGCCAGCAGTTCCGGATCCTATAGCAATCAGCCCCAGCATTTT,CASSSGSYSNQPQHF
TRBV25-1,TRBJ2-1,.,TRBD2,TGTGCCAGCAGCCATACGGGAGGCTACAATGAGCAGTTCTTC,CASSHTGGYNEQFF